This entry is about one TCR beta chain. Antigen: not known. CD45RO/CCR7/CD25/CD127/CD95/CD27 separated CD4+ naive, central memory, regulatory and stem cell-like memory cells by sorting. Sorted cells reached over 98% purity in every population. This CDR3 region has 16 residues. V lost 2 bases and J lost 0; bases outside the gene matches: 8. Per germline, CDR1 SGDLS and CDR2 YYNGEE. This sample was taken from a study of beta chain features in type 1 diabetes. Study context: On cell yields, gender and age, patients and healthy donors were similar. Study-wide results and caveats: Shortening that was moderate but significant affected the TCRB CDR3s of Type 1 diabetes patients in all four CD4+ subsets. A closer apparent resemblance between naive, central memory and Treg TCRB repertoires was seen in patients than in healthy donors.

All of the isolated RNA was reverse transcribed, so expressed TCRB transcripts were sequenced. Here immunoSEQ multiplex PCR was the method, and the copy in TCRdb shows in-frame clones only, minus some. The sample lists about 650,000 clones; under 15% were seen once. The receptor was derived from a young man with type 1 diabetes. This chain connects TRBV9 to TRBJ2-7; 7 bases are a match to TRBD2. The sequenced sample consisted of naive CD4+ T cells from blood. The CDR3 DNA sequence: TGTGCCAGCAGCGTGGGGCCTAGCGGCAGCTCCTACGAGCAGTACTTC. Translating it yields CASSVGPSGSSYEQYF.